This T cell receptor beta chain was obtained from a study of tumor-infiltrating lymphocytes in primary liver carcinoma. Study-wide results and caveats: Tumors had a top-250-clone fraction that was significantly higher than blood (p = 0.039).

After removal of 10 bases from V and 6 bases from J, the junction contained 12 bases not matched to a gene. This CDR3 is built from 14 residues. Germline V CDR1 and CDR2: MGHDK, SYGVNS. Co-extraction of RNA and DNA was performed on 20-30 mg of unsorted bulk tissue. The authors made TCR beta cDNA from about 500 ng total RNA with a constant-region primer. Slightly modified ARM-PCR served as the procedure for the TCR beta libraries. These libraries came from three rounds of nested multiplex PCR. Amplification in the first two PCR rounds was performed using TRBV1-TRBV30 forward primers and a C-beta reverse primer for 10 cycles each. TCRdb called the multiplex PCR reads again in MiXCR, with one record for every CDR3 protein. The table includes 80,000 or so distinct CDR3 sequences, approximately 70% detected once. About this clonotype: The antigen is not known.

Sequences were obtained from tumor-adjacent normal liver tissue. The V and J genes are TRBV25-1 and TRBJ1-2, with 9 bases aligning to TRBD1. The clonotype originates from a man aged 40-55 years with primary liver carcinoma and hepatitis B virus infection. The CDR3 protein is CANTSSDRGDGYTF. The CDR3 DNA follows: TGTGCCAATACCAGTTCGGACAGGGGAGATGGCTACACCTTC.